Each of the 2 T cell receptor beta chains below was sequenced from the same sample in a study of blood T cell repertoires in COVID-19. Measured with immunoSEQ multiplex PCR; TCRdb has only the in-frame clones, and not every one. This table has more than 250,000 clones, more than 75% appearing once. Sequencing was carried out using peripheral blood. These receptors originate from a man in his fifties with active or convalescent COVID-19.

This chain joins TRBV18 and TRBJ2-7; D is unresolved. The length of the CDR3 is 15 residues. The germline V gene encodes CDR1 KGHSH and CDR2 LQKENI. V was trimmed by 0 bases and J by 3 bases, leaving 12 bases between them. CDR3 sequence: CASSPPGYSLYEQYF. CDR3 DNA sequence: TGTGCCAGCTCACCACCTGGCTACAGTCTCTACGAGCAGTACTTC.

The J gene is TRBJ1-2, the V gene TRBV5-1, with D possibly TRBD1 on 6 matching bases. The CDR3 totals 14 residues. Germline V gene lookup returns CDR1 SGHRS and CDR2 YFSETQ. Trimming took 4 bases from V and 4 from J, leaving 14 bases between them. The CDR3 region is CASSPWTEGYGYTF. The CDR3, as DNA: TGCGCCAGCAGCCCTTGGACAGAGGGCTATGGCTACACCTTC.